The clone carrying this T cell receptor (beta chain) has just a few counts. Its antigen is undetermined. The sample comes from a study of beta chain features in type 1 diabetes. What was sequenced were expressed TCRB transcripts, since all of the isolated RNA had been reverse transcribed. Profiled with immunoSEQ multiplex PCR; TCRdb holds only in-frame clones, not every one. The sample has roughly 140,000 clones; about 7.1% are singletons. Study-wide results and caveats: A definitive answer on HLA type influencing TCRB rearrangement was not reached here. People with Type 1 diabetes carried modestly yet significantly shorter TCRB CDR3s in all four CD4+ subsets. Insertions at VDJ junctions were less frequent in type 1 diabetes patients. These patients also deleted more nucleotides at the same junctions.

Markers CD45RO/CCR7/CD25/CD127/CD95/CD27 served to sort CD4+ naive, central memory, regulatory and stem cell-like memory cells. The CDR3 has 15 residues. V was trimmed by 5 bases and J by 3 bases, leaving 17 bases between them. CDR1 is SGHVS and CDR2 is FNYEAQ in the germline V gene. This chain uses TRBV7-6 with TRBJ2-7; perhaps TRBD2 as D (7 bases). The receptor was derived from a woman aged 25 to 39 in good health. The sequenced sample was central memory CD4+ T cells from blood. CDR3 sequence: CASSPQQGGGYEQYF. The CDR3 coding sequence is TGTGCCAGCAGCCCCCAGCAGGGAGGGGGCTACGAGCAGTACTTC.